This TCR beta chain was sequenced for a study of early stage breast cancer tumors. At the level of the study: Of around 15 invasive breast tumors, approximately 11 were hormone receptor-positive, HER2-negative. Average read coverage per sample was 7.5 to 10-fold.

Here immunoSEQ multiplex PCR was the method, and the copy in TCRdb shows in-frame clones only, minus some. The sample has some 14,000 clones, approximately 88% seen once; the top ten hold over 4%. Broader study findings: Chain pairing and CD4, CD8 or FOXP3 expression were not captured. Comparing each tissue with blood distinguished tumor from normal in about 90% of the 16 patients.

Notes on this clone: Its antigen is currently unknown.

From germline, CDR1 is SQVTM and CDR2 ANQGSEA. The CDR3 consists of 12 residues. Trimming at V came to 6 bases and at J to 1 base, leaving 2 bases not matched to a gene. The receptor was isolated from a person aged 25 to 39 with breast cancer. This chain joins TRBV29-1 and TRBJ1-1; 7 nucleotides align to TRBD1. Sequencing was performed on normal breast tissue next to the tumor. The CDR3 region is CSVDRENTEAFF. CDR3 DNA sequence: TGCAGCGTCGACAGGGAGAACACTGAAGCTTTCTTT. Based on the CDR3 plus reference TRBV29-1 and TRBJ1-1, the full variable domain is SAVISQKPSRDICQRGTSLTIQCQVDSQVTMMFWYRQQPGQSLTLIATANQGSEATYESGFVIDKFPISRPNLTFSTLTVSNMSPEDSSIYLCSVDRENTEAFFGQGTRLTVV.